The present entry profiles one T cell receptor beta chain with its context. Antigen unknown. This sample stems from a study of human T cells and chemical hapten exposure. The study's findings and limits: TCRs exceeding 1 in 1000 frequency stayed unchanged with DPC sensitization.

Per germline, CDR1 GTSNPN and CDR2 SVGIG (reference sequence). Deletions cut 2 bases from V and 8 bases from J, with 7 bases between. There are 11 residues in the CDR3. Time point: patch test 1, 2 weeks after DPC sensitization. Stated treatment: therapeutic diphenylcyclopropenone sensitization with weekly scalp DPC. Alopecia patients between 18 and 70 years old and suitable for DPC were used as donors. TCRdb independently ran MiXCR on the RACE reads; one entry per CDR3 protein. Seen here are roughly 190,000 distinct CDR3 sequences, about 20% observed once, and the top ten hold under 7%. This chain joins TRBV30 and TRBJ1-3; D not resolved. The sequence derives from a woman aged 45 to 65 with alopecia areata. Some clones in this sample may be carry-over from other donors' samples. The specimen comprised whole blood, sampled in connection with sensitization to the hapten diphenylcyclopropenone (DPC). The CDR3 loop is CAWSREDTIYF. The DNA of the CDR3 is TGTGCCTGGAGTAGGGAGGACACCATATATTTT.